This TCR beta chain was documented in a study of cytomegalovirus exposure and HLA in healthy donors. Overall study results and limits: Listed as cytomegalovirus-associated were more than 150 TCR beta chains.

Primers included in the PCR were 60 Vbeta and 13 Jbeta primers. Produced via immunoSEQ multiplex PCR; TCRdb's table is partial and in-frame only. Of approximately 86,000 clones listed, about two thirds were seen once; the top ten hold more than 7%. Turning to this clone: Its cognate antigen is unknown.

The CDR3 sequence is 15 residues long. The sequenced sample was PBMCs. This receptor was identified in a man in his 60s in good health and CMV-seronegative. The gene calls are TRBV21-1 and TRBJ2-5; TRBD1, the table's D call, lacks a check against the DNA. TRBV21-1 is designated a pseudogene. The CDR3 loop is CASSTPGRGQETQYF. CDR3 coding DNA: TGTGCCAGCAGCACCCCGGGCAGGGGGCAAGAGACCCAGTACTTC.